These T cell receptor beta chains were read from a single sample in a study of cytomegalovirus exposure and HLA in healthy donors. TCRdb's table, derived via immunoSEQ multiplex PCR, lists solely in-frame clones and lacks some. The data show around 50,000 clones, around 83% seen once. Material: PBMCs. Receptor source: a young man in good health and CMV-seronegative. Each CDR3 is given with its conserved first and last residue. Each record gives: D gene, J gene, CDR3 length, clone size, V gene, CDR3 protein, CDR3 DNA. A D gene is named only where the DNA matches it firmly. Rows may omit the clone size; those that give it use once, few, many or a size class.

.	TRBJ2-1	11	.	TRBV9	CASSEGLGQFF	TGTGCCAGCAGCGAGGGACTTGGGCAGTTCTTC
.	TRBJ2-7	14	.	TRBV11-2	CASQLAGSSYEQYF	TGTGCCAGCCAGCTGGCGGGTAGCTCCTACGAGCAGTACTTC
.	TRBJ1-2	13	.	TRBV11-1	CASSPDRGYGYTF	TGTGCCAGCAGCCCCGACCGGGGGTATGGCTACACCTTC
.	TRBJ1-5	13	few	TRBV2	CASSMAPNQPQHF	TGTGCCAGCAGTATGGCCCCTAATCAGCCCCAGCATTTT
TRBD1	TRBJ1-2	15	.	TRBV6-6	CASSSTGGSNYGYTF	TGTGCCAGCAGTTCTACAGGGGGCTCTAACTATGGCTACACCTTC
TRBD2	TRBJ2-5	16	.	TRBV5-8	CASSPGLAGGQETQYF	TGTGCCAGCAGCCCGGGACTAGCGGGGGGACAAGAGACCCAGTACTTC
TRBD2	TRBJ2-6	17	.	TRBV19	CASSMGGSVSGANVLTF	TGTGCCAGTAGTATGGGAGGGTCGGTCTCTGGGGCCAACGTCCTGACTTTC
.	TRBJ1-1	15	.	TRBV7-2	CASSSQGSVNTEAFF	TGTGCCAGCAGCTCGCAGGGGTCGGTGAACACTGAAGCTTTCTTT
TRBD1	TRBJ1-4	15	.	TRBV5-1	CASSLGQGGNEKLFF	TGCGCCAGCAGCCTGGGACAGGGAGGTAATGAAAAACTGTTTTTT
.	TRBJ2-1	15	.	TRBV5-1	CASADGSRSYNEQFF	TGCGCCAGCGCCGACGGGAGTCGTTCCTACAATGAGCAGTTCTTC
.	TRBJ2-2	16	.	TRBV9	CASSPRSGVGPGELFF	TGTGCCAGCAGCCCCCGGTCGGGGGTGGGACCCGGGGAGCTGTTTTTT
TRBD2	TRBJ2-1	15	once	TRBV5-4	CASSSGTSSYNEQFF	TGTGCCAGCAGCTCCGGGACTAGCTCCTACAATGAGCAGTTCTTC
.	TRBJ2-7	14	.	TRBV7-2	CASTPAVMTYEQYF	TGTGCCAGCACCCCAGCGGTAATGACCTACGAGCAGTACTTC
.	TRBJ2-7	15	.	TRBV6-6	CASKVEGTASYEQYF	TGTGCCAGCAAGGTAGAGGGAACTGCCTCCTACGAGCAGTACTTC